The 27 T cell receptor beta chains listed next were all sequenced from one sample in a study of blood T cell repertoires in COVID-19. TCRdb keeps only in-frame clones here, not all; method: immunoSEQ multiplex PCR. The repertoire holds roughly 90,000 clones, approximately 81% seen once, with more than 30% in the top ten. The sequencing input was peripheral blood. These receptor sequences come from a man older than 75 with acute or convalescent COVID-19.

J is TRBJ1-6 and V is TRBV29-1; 8 bases fit TRBD1. There are 16 residues in the CDR3. The germline V gene encodes CDR1 SQVTM and CDR2 ANQGSEA. Trimming took 8 bases from V and 7 from J; bases not matched to a gene: 16. The CDR3: CSPQVDRAFGNSPLHF. The CDR3 region has the DNA TGCAGCCCCCAAGTGGACAGGGCATTCGGAAATTCACCCCTCCACTTT.

The CDR3: CASSLLAGQGEYEQYF. Written as DNA, the CDR3 is TGCGCCAGCAGCTTGTTGGCTGGACAGGGAGAGTACGAGCAGTACTTC. V usage is TRBV5-1 and J usage is TRBJ2-7; 8 nucleotides align to TRBD1. Trimming cost V 1 base and J 4 bases; bases outside gene matches: 10. This CDR3 is built from 16 residues. CDR1 SGHRS and CDR2 YFSETQ come from the germline V gene.

The J gene is TRBJ2-7, the V gene TRBV6-5; 9 bases map to TRBD1. The CDR3 totals 15 residues. Germline V CDR1 and CDR2: MNHEY, SVGAGI. J was trimmed by 3 bases and V by 6 bases; bases with no gene match: 9. CDR3 coding DNA: TGTGCCAGCAGCCCCGGGGGACAGGGACGCTACGAGCAGTACTTC. Protein: CASSPGGQGRYEQYF.

The CDR3 DNA follows: TGTGCCAGCAGTGAGGAGGTCCGAGGGGCCAAAAACATTCAGTACTTC. Its protein is CASSEEVRGAKNIQYF. V usage is TRBV2 and J usage is TRBJ2-4; D might be TRBD2 (5 bases). The CDR3 contains 16 residues. The V end was cut by 3 bases, the J end by 1 base, with 13 bases between. Looked up from germline, CDR1 is SNHLY and CDR2 is FYNNEI. Complete variable domain (other parts from reference TRBV2 and TRBJ2-4): EPEVTQTPSHQVTQMGQEVILRCVPISNHLYFYWYRQILGQKVEFLVSFYNNEISEKSEIFDDQFSVERPDGSNFTLKIRSTKLEDSAMYFCASSEEVRGAKNIQYFGAGTRLSVL.

V and J are TRBV28 and TRBJ2-5; TRBD1 matches 7 bases. Germline V gene data show CDR1 as MDHEN and CDR2 as SYDVKM. J gave up 9 bases and V 6 bases, and 7 bases lay outside the gene matches. The CDR3 spans 12 residues. In DNA form, the CDR3 reads TGTGCCAGCAGACCGACAGGGCTAGCCCAGTACTTC. This gives the protein CASRPTGLAQYF. The full variable domain, in which reference TRBV28 and TRBJ2-5 provide the parts outside the CDR3, is DVKVTQSSRYLVKRTGEKVFLECVQDMDHENMFWYRQDPGLGLRLIYFSYDVKMKEKGDIPEGYSVSREKKERFSLILESASTNQTSMYLCASRPTGLAQYFGPGTRLLVL.

For this clone: At one boundary the junction diverges from the germline segment, which might be a read error. The chain links TRBV5-1 to TRBJ1-3; 7 nucleotides agree with TRBD1. The germline V gene has CDR1 SGHRS and CDR2 YFSETQ. The CDR3 is 12 residues long. CDR3 sequence reads: CASSDPKQGWHF. DNA of the CDR3: TGCGCCAGCAGCGATCCAAAACAGGGGTGGCATTTT.

The chain employs TRBV11-2 and TRBJ2-5; TRBD1 aligns across 8 bases. The CDR3 length is 14 residues. The ends lost 5 bases at V and 5 bases at J; junction bases unmatched: 7. Germline CDR1 is SGHAT and CDR2 is FQNNGV. The CDR3 reads CASSPGQGGETQYF. The CDR3, as DNA: TGTGCCAGCAGCCCAGGACAGGGCGGCGAGACCCAGTACTTC.

The chain has TRBV9 and TRBJ2-1; the D gene is possibly TRBD2 (5 bases). Trimming left V 0 bases short and J 5 bases short, with 12 bases between. The CDR3 has 15 amino acids. From germline, CDR1 is SGDLS and CDR2 YYNGEE. Here the CDR3 DNA reads TGTGCCAGCAGCGTAGAGAGGTGGGAGAACAATGAGCAGTTCTTC. The encoded protein is CASSVERWENNEQFF.

This clone was picked up a small number of times. The chain uses TRBV27 and TRBJ2-7; tentative D call: TRBD1 (6 bases). The CDR3 runs to 14 residues. Germline CDR1 MNHEY, CDR2 SMNVEV (reference sequence). Trimming shortened V by 6 bases and J by 3 bases, and 15 bases separated the two germline ends. In nucleotides, the CDR3 is TGTGCCAGCAGACACGGGACACGCGGCTACGAGCAGTACTTC. Amino acids: CASRHGTRGYEQYF.

The rearrangement joins TRBV19 to TRBJ1-1; weak D call: TRBD1 (6 bases). Per germline, CDR1 LNHDA and CDR2 SQIVND (reference sequence). V was cut by 7 bases and J by 6 bases, with 18 bases left in between. The CDR3 totals 14 residues. The CDR3 reads CASKVQGSNPEAFF. CDR3 DNA: TGTGCCAGTAAGGTACAGGGAAGTAACCCTGAAGCTTTCTTT. Full variable domain (outside the CDR3, taken from reference TRBV19 and TRBJ1-1): DGGITQSPKYLFRKEGQNVTLSCEQNLNHDAMYWYRQDPGQGLRLIYYSQIVNDFQKGDIAEGYSVSREKKESFPLTVTSAQKNPTAFYLCASKVQGSNPEAFFGQGTRLTVV.

The chain couples TRBV19 to TRBJ1-5, with a possible D match to TRBD1 (5 bases). The CDR3 extends over 15 amino acids. Germline V gene data show CDR1 as LNHDA and CDR2 as SQIVND (reference sequence). The V end was cut by 7 bases, the J end by 3 bases, with 16 bases between. The CDR3 region is CASTMGQVNNQPQHF. CDR3 coding DNA: TGTGCCAGTACCATGGGGCAGGTGAACAATCAGCCCCAGCATTTT.

Comment on this clone: The germline gene is not matched at one end of the junction; a read error may be the cause. The chain uses TRBV7-7 and TRBJ2-2; D possibly corresponds to TRBD2 (5 bases). The CDR3 has 15 residues. Per the germline V gene, CDR1 is SSHAT and CDR2 is FNYEAQ (reference sequence). Written as DNA, the CDR3 is TGTGCTAGCAGACCGACTTTGGGGAGTAACGGGGAGCTGTTTTTT. Translation gives CASRPTLGSNGELFF. The variable domain in full, completed from reference TRBV7-7 and TRBJ2-2, reads GAGVSQSPRYKVTKRGQDVTLRCDPISSHATLYWYQQALGQGPEFLTYFNYEAQPDKSGLPSDRFSAERPEGSISTLTIQRTEQRDSAMYRCASRPTLGSNGELFFGEGSRLTVL.

This rearrangement joins TRBV30 to TRBJ1-6; no definite D call. CDR1 GTSNPN and CDR2 SVGIG come from the germline V gene (reference sequence). This CDR3 has 14 residues. V shed 2 bases and J shed 5 bases, with 10 bases lying between them. CDR3 DNA sequence: TGTGCCTGGAGTCACCCCCGGGATAATTCACCCCTCCACTTT. Its translation: CAWSHPRDNSPLHF.

The genes are TRBV9 and TRBJ2-7, with a tentative D call TRBD1 (5 bases). The CDR3 totals 14 residues. V was pared by 0 bases and J by 0 bases, with 7 bases between. The V gene's germline CDR1 is SGDLS and CDR2 YYNGEE. The CDR3: CASSVGRASYEQYF. CDR3 coding DNA: TGTGCCAGCAGCGTAGGCAGGGCCTCCTACGAGCAGTACTTC.

V and J are TRBV6-5 and TRBJ1-5; TRBD1 aligns across 9 bases. Germline V gives CDR1 MNHEY, CDR2 SVGAGI. This CDR3 spans 15 amino acids. V dropped 6 bases and J dropped 2; count of bases not matched to a gene: 5. The CDR3 nucleotides read TGTGCCAGCAGGCGACAGGGGGAGGGCAATCAGCCCCAGCATTTT. This encodes CASRRQGEGNQPQHF.

This clone was observed once. This chain links TRBV10-3 with TRBJ2-3; 7 bases map to TRBD2. Germline V gives CDR1 ENHRY, CDR2 SYGVKD. V shed 6 bases and J 6 bases; nucleotides not matched to a gene: 18. The CDR3 spans 17 residues. The CDR3 sequence is CAISRLTPGTISDTQYF. CDR3 nucleotides: TGTGCCATCAGCCGATTGACCCCCGGGACTATTTCCGATACGCAGTATTTT.

The chain has TRBV7-3 and TRBJ2-5, with D possibly TRBD1 on 5 matching bases. This CDR3 region has 15 residues. The germline V gene has CDR1 SGHTA and CDR2 FQGTGA. V dropped 2 bases and J dropped 4 bases, with 14 bases sitting between them. CDR3 region: CASSLVGDRGETQYF. Here the CDR3 DNA reads TGTGCCAGCAGCTTAGTAGGGGATCGTGGAGAGACCCAGTACTTC. Using reference TRBV7-3 and TRBJ2-5 for the parts outside the CDR3, the full variable domain is GAGVSQTPSNKVTEKGKYVELRCDPISGHTALYWYRQSLGQGPEFLIYFQGTGAADDSGLPNDRFFAVRPEGSVSTLKIQRTERGDSAVYLCASSLVGDRGETQYFGPGTRLLVL.

The rearrangement links TRBV6-1 to TRBJ1-6; 9 bases map to TRBD1. CDR1 is MNHNS, CDR2 SASEGT, per germline. V gave up 2 bases and J gave up 7 bases; unmatched junction bases: 3. The CDR3 contains 15 residues. CDR3 sequence: CASSERTGVNSPLHF. The CDR3 region has the DNA TGTGCCAGCAGTGAAAGGACAGGGGTAAATTCACCCCTCCACTTT.

In this sample, this clone turned up once. The rearrangement links TRBV7-2 to TRBJ1-2; a possible D gene is TRBD1 (6 bases). From germline, CDR1 is SGHTA and CDR2 FQGNSA. Trimming cost V 5 bases and J 3 bases, with 16 bases left between them. The CDR3 runs to 15 residues. This CDR3 is CASSPGGRQDYGYTF. The DNA for the CDR3 is TGTGCCAGCAGCCCGGGGGGTCGACAGGACTATGGCTACACCTTC. The full variable domain, in which reference TRBV7-2 and TRBJ1-2 provide the parts outside the CDR3, is GAGVSQSPSNKVTEKGKDVELRCDPISGHTALYWYRQSLGQGLEFLIYFQGNSAPDKSGLPSDRFSAERTGGSVSTLTIQRTQQEDSAVYLCASSPGGRQDYGYTFGSGTRLTVV.

This clone was observed a handful of times. This chain links TRBV6-2 or TRBV6-3 with TRBJ1-5; tentatively, D is TRBD1 (5 bases). Germline V lookup: CDR1 MNHEY, CDR2 SVGEGT. V was pared by 4 bases and J by 6 bases, with 13 bases between. This CDR3 is built from 14 residues. CDR3 protein: CASSSGGGGQPQHF. Here the CDR3 DNA reads TGTGCCAGCAGTTCCGGGGGGGGAGGTCAGCCCCAGCATTTT.

The CDR3 protein is CASSFNYEKLFF. In DNA form, the CDR3 reads TGTGCCAGCAGTTTTAATTATGAAAAACTGTTTTTT. The V call is TRBV28, the J call TRBJ1-4; D ambiguous. This CDR3 is 12 amino acids long. Trimming stripped 3 bases from V and 6 bases from J, with 5 bases between. Germline lookup yields CDR1 MDHEN and CDR2 SYDVKM. Filled out from reference TRBV28 and TRBJ1-4, the complete variable domain reads DVKVTQSSRYLVKRTGEKVFLECVQDMDHENMFWYRQDPGLGLRLIYFSYDVKMKEKGDIPEGYSVSREKKERFSLILESASTNQTSMYLCASSFNYEKLFFGSGTQLSVL.

J is TRBJ2-1 and V is TRBV10-3; TRBD2 might be the D (6 bases). V shed 9 bases and J shed 3 bases, with 9 bases lying between them. Looked up from germline, CDR1 is ENHRY and CDR2 is SYGVKD. The CDR3 loop spans 12 amino acids. CDR3 in amino acids: CAIAEGYNEQFF. DNA of the CDR3: TGTGCCATAGCGGAGGGCTACAATGAGCAGTTCTTC.

The chain couples TRBV5-1 to TRBJ2-2; D is unclear. Germline V gene sequence: CDR1 SGHRS, CDR2 YFSETQ. The CDR3 consists of 15 residues. The V and J ends lost 1 base and 2 bases respectively, with 9 bases between them. DNA of the CDR3: TGCGCCAGCAGCTTGTCTTCCTTCAACACCGGGGAGCTGTTTTTT. As protein: CASSLSSFNTGELFF. Variable domain in full (rest from reference TRBV5-1 and TRBJ2-2): KAGVTQTPRYLIKTRGQQVTLSCSPISGHRSVSWYQQTPGQGLQFLFEYFSETQRNKGNFPGRFSGRQFSNSRSEMNVSTLELGDSALYLCASSLSSFNTGELFFGEGSRLTVL.

The rearrangement uses TRBV5-6 and TRBJ1-1; D call uncertain. Germline values: CDR1 SGHDT, CDR2 YYEEEE. The CDR3 sequence is 16 residues long. The V and J ends lost 0 bases and 5 bases respectively, with 17 bases between them. The CDR3 reads CASSLEGIGGGTEAFF. The CDR3 nucleotides read TGTGCCAGCAGCTTGGAAGGGATAGGCGGAGGAACTGAAGCTTTCTTT.

This clone has only a few counts. The rearrangement joins TRBV11-3 to TRBJ2-6; D is ambiguous. Germline V gives CDR1 SGHNT, CDR2 YENEEA. The V end was cut by 5 bases, the J end by 0 bases, with 5 bases between. CDR3 length: 14 residues. CDR3 loop: CASSPRSGANVLTF. In DNA form, the CDR3 reads TGTGCCAGCAGCCCTCGCTCTGGGGCCAACGTCCTGACTTTC.

The rearrangement uses TRBV6-2 or TRBV6-3 and TRBJ1-1; 8 bases map to TRBD1. V dropped 5 bases and J dropped 4; count of bases not matched to a gene: 6. The CDR3 spans 14 residues. Germline V CDR1 and CDR2: MNHEY, SVGEGT. The DNA for the CDR3 is TGTGCCAGCAGTCACCCCACAGGGGGCACTGAAGCTTTCTTT. Its translation: CASSHPTGGTEAFF.

In its sample, this clone was seen once. V gene TRBV5-5 combines with J gene TRBJ2-7, with D uncertain. From germline, CDR1 is SGHKS and CDR2 YYEKEE (reference sequence). The CDR3 is 14 residues long. V lost 4 bases to trimming and J lost 0 bases, with 11 bases between them. CDR3 amino acids: CASSPGVGSYEQYF. The CDR3 bases are TGTGCCAGCAGCCCCGGAGTCGGCTCCTACGAGCAGTACTTC.